This T cell receptor (beta chain) appears in the sequencing data of a study of cytomegalovirus exposure and HLA in healthy donors. Study-wide points: Roughly uniform depth of sequencing across donors was assumed in presence/absence analyses. The majority of TCR sequences were rare, yet some public TCRs appeared in many donors.

Comment on this clone: What it binds is unknown.

The PCR made use of 60 Vbeta and 13 Jbeta primers. Original handling: Later work found tens of millions of unique TCR beta chains, with 10 million to 14 million shared. This table comes from immunoSEQ multiplex PCR, and its TCRdb copy is limited to in-frame clones, with some not included. V and J calls and clone size are those listed in that table; D and trimming were worked out from the DNA. Here the sample spans around 190,000 clones, about 78% being singletons. The CDR3 covers 13 residues. Germline CDR1 reads MGHDK; CDR2 reads SYGVNS. The V and J ends lost 5 bases and 6 bases, in that order; junction bases with no gene match: 7.

This sequence originates from a man in his sixties in good health and CMV-seronegative. Sequencing used PBMCs. V and J are TRBV25-1 and TRBJ2-7; 7 positions agree with TRBD1. CDR3 region: CASSKGAFCEQYF. Written as DNA, the CDR3 is TGTGCCAGCAGTAAGGGGGCGTTCTGCGAGCAGTACTTC.